A selection of T cell receptor beta chains follows, all from one sample in a study of cytomegalovirus exposure and HLA in healthy donors. Clones were read by immunoSEQ multiplex PCR, and TCRdb kept only the in-frame ones, dropping some. This table has fewer than 200,000 clones, roughly 80% appearing once. Material: PBMCs. The receptors come from a woman aged 18-35 years in good health and CMV-seronegative. Each CDR3 is given with its conserved first and last residue. The D gene is left open where the match is weak. Clone size is stated in some rows and not others, as once, few, many or a class when expanded.

v_call	clone_size	j_call	d_call	cdr3_aa
TRBV2	NA	TRBJ1-6	TRBD1	CASRNSPDRGFLAHF
TRBV4-3	NA	TRBJ1-5	TRBD1	CASSQDRQGSQPQHF
TRBV5-4	NA	TRBJ2-7	NA	CASSSSLGVSYEQYF
TRBV11-3	NA	TRBJ1-1	TRBD1	CASSLDRQQGRILNTEAFF
TRBV6-4	NA	TRBJ2-3	TRBD2	CASSERAGGGTDTQYF
TRBV11-2	NA	TRBJ2-3	NA	CASSSQRDSPDTQYF
TRBV15	NA	TRBJ2-7	TRBD2	CATSSPKRGRFYEQYF
TRBV10-3	NA	TRBJ2-5	TRBD2	CAISTGGVAGGQETQYF
TRBV18	NA	TRBJ2-1	TRBD1	CASSPINMDRGDNEQFF
TRBV28	NA	TRBJ2-3	TRBD1	CASSSNLQGYADTQYF
TRBV28	NA	TRBJ2-5	NA	CASSLTSGETQYF
TRBV5-1	NA	TRBJ2-5	TRBD2	CASSFTGGRAETQYF
TRBV12-5	NA	TRBJ2-1	TRBD2	CASGFSTSGSSNEQFF
TRBV7-9	NA	TRBJ1-3	NA	CASMQGNTIYF
TRBV5-1	once	TRBJ2-3	NA	CASSLGEFRTDTQYF
TRBV11-3	NA	TRBJ2-1	TRBD2	CASSYTSGSSYNEQFF
TRBV7-2	once	TRBJ1-5	TRBD1	CASSLVGTGVNQPQHF
TRBV5-1	NA	TRBJ2-5	TRBD2	CASSEILREGQKTQYF
TRBV6-5	NA	TRBJ2-3	NA	CASKEGTDTQYF
TRBV5-4	NA	TRBJ2-1	TRBD2	CASSKGLAGVFSYNEQFF
TRBV2	NA	TRBJ2-1	TRBD2	CASSDLAGGPIYNEQFF
TRBV2	NA	TRBJ2-1	NA	CASSVTPQGNEQFF
TRBV6-1	NA	TRBJ1-4	TRBD1	CASSEAGQGGEKLFF
TRBV6-1	NA	TRBJ2-1	TRBD1	CASRTGSGNEQFF
TRBV7-2	NA	TRBJ2-5	NA	CASSLGQAGTGSTQYF
TRBV11-2	NA	TRBJ1-5	NA	CASSSLVGIGQPQHF
TRBV15	NA	TRBJ2-1	TRBD2	CATSQSPLAGRDNEQFF
TRBV9	NA	TRBJ1-2	TRBD1	CASSRDRGGGYTF
TRBV5-1	NA	TRBJ2-7	TRBD2	CASSLGGVAGGEQYF
TRBV28	NA	TRBJ2-1	NA	CASSFTLNEQFF
TRBV7-8	once	TRBJ2-5	NA	CASSLEAVSGTQYF
TRBV11-3	NA	TRBJ1-3	NA	CASSQVPDGNTIYF
TRBV6-5	NA	TRBJ2-3	TRBD2	CASSWLAESTDTQYF
TRBV28	NA	TRBJ2-1	NA	CASSLAGALFEQFF
TRBV4-1	NA	TRBJ2-1	NA	CASSQQMGRPLFDEQFF
TRBV6-5	NA	TRBJ2-5	NA	CATSVRDQETQYF
TRBV28	NA	NA	NA	CASEYAGYEQYF
TRBV6-5	NA	NA	TRBD2	CASSSVAGATYEQYF
TRBV2	NA	TRBJ2-5	TRBD2	CASSDGGGRQETQYF
TRBV6-5	NA	TRBJ2-3	TRBD2	CASRLTSGRTDTQYF
TRBV7-2	NA	TRBJ1-2	NA	CASSPGLIANYGYTF
TRBV15	NA	TRBJ1-2	NA	CATSLGGTFAGYTF
TRBV6-1	medium-sized	TRBJ1-5	NA	CASSRSEGGNQPQHF
TRBV6-1	NA	TRBJ1-3	NA	CASSVTGSGNTIYF
TRBV30	NA	TRBJ1-4	NA	CAWSLTTTNEKLFF
TRBV30	NA	TRBJ1-2	NA	CAWSPTRAGGYTF
TRBV11-2	NA	TRBJ1-2	NA	CASSPRGIYGYTF
TRBV19	NA	TRBJ2-2	NA	CASYPGLDTGELFF
TRBV5-4	NA	TRBJ2-3	TRBD1	CASSFDRGPDTQYF
TRBV7-2	NA	TRBJ1-6	NA	CASVLTPPGSHNSPLHF
TRBV5-4	NA	TRBJ1-1	TRBD1	CASSLTGGRGTEAFF